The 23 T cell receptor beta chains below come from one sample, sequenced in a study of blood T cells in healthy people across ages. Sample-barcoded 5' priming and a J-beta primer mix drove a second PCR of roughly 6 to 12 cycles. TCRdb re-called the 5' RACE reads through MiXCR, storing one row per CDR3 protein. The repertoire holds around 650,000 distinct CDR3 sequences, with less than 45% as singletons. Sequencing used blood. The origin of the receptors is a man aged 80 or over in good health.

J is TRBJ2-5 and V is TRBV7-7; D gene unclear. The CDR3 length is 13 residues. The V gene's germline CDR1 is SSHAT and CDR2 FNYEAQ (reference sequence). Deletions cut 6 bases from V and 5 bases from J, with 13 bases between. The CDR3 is CASSTNPGETQYF. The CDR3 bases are TGTGCCAGCAGTACTAACCCCGGGGAGACCCAGTACTTC.

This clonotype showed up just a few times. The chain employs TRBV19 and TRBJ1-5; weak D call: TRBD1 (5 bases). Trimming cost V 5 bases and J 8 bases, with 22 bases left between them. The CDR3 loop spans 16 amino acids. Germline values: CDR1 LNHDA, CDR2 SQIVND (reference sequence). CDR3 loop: CASSPRYGGSTKPQHF. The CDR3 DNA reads TGTGCCAGTAGTCCCCGATATGGGGGAAGTACTAAGCCCCAGCATTTT.

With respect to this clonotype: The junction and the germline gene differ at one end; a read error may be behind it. CDR3 residues: CAGSEGSALIQYF. The DNA of the CDR3 is TGTGCCGGCAGTGAAGGCTCGGCCCTCATTCAGTACTTC. This rearrangement joins TRBV2 to TRBJ2-4; D unclear. Germline-derived CDR1 and CDR2 are SNHLY and FYNNEI. The CDR3 is 13 residues long.

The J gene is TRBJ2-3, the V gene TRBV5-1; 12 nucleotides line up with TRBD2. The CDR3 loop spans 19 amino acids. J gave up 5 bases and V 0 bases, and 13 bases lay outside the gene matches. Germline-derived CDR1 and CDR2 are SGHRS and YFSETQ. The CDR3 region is CASSLGPSGGAIIVDTQYF. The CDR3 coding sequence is TGCGCCAGCAGCTTGGGCCCTAGCGGGGGGGCCATTATCGTAGATACGCAGTATTTT.

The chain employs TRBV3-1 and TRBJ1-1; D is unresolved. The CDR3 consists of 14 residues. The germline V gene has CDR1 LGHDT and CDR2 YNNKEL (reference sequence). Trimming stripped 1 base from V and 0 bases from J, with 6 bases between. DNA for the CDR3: TGTGCCAGCAGCCAAGGGTGGATGAACACTGAAGCTTTCTTT. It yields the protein CASSQGWMNTEAFF.

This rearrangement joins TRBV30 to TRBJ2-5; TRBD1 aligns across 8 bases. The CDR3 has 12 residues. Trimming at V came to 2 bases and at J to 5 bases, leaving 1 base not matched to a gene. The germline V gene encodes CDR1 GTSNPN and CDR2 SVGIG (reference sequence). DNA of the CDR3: TGTGCCTGGAGTCAGGGGGCTGAGACCCAGTACTTC. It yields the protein CAWSQGAETQYF.

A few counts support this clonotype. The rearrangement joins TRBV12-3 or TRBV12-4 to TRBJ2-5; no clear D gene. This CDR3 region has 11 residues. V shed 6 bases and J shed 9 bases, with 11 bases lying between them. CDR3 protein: CASSYGQAQYF. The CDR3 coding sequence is TGTGCCAGCAGCTATGGGCAAGCCCAGTACTTC.

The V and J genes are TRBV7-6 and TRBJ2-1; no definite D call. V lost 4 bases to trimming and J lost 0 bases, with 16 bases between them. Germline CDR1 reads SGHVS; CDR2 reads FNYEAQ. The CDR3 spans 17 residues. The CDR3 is CASSSTPVGSSYNEQFF. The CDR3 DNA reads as TGTGCCAGCAGCTCTACCCCTGTGGGTAGCTCCTACAATGAGCAGTTCTTC.

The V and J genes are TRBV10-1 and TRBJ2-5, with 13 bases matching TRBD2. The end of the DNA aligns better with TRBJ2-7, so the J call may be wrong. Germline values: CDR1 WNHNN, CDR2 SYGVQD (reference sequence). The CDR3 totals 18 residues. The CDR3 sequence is CASSEFSRTSGSNYEQYF. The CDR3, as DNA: TGCGCCAGCAGTGAGTTCTCCCGGACTAGCGGGAGCAACTACGAGCAGTACTTC.

CDR3 nucleotides: TGCAGCGTTGGTCGTGGTAGCGGGAGCGATGAGCAGTTCTTC. Its translation is CSVGRGSGSDEQFF. V is TRBV29-1 and J is TRBJ2-1, with 9 nucleotides matching TRBD2. The CDR3 is made up of 14 amino acids. Trimming cost V 4 bases and J 8 bases; bases outside gene matches: 9. Germline CDR1 SQVTM, CDR2 ANQGSEA.

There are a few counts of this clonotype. CDR3 nucleotide sequence: TGCAGTGCTAGAGATAGGGCAGGACACCAGTGGGAGACCCAGTACTTC. Protein sequence: CSARDRAGHQWETQYF. This sequence joins TRBV20-1 and TRBJ2-5; TRBD1 might be the D (5 bases). V was pared by 0 bases and J by 5 bases, with 19 bases between. The V gene's germline CDR1 is DFQATT and CDR2 SNEGSKA (reference sequence). The CDR3 runs to 16 residues.

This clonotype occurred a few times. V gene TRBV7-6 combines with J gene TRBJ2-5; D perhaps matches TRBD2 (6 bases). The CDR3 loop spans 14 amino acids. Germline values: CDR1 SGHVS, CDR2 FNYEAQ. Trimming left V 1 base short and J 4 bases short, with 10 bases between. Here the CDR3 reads CASSLGFGGETQYF. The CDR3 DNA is TGTGCCAGCAGCTTAGGTTTCGGGGGAGAGACCCAGTACTTC. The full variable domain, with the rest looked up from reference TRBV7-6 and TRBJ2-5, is GAGVSQSPRYKVTKRGQDVALRCDPISGHVSLYWYRQALGQGPEFLTYFNYEAQQDKSGLPNDRFSAERPEGSISTLTIQRTEQRDSAMYRCASSLGFGGETQYFGPGTRLLVL.

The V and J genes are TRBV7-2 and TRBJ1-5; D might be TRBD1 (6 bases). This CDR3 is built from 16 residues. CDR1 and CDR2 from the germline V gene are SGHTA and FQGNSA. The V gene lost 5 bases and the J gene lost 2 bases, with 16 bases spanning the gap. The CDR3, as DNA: TGTGCCAGCAGCCCATTACAGGGTTTCGGCAATCAGCCCCAGCATTTT. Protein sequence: CASSPLQGFGNQPQHF.

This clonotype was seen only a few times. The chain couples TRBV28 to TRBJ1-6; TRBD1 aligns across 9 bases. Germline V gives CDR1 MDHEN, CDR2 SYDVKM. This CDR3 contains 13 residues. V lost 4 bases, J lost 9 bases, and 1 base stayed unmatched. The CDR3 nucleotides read TGTGCCAGCAGTTGGGACAGGGTTTCACCCCTCCACTTT. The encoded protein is CASSWDRVSPLHF.

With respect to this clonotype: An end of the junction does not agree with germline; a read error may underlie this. The CDR3 region is CASSHSGTGPDTPYF. CDR3 coding DNA: TGTGCCAGCAGCCATAGCGGCACGGGCCCAGATACGCCGTATTTT. The V and J genes are TRBV7-3 and TRBJ2-3; D might be TRBD2 (6 bases). CDR1 and CDR2 from the germline V gene are SGHTA and FQGTGA. The CDR3 has 15 residues. The full variable domain, its missing parts supplied by reference TRBV7-3 and TRBJ2-3, is GAGVSQTPSNKVTEKGKYVELRCDPISGHTALYWYRQSLGQGPEFLIYFQGTGAADDSGLPNDRFFAVRPEGSVSTLKIQRTERGDSAVYLCASSHSGTGPDTPYFGPGTRLTVL.

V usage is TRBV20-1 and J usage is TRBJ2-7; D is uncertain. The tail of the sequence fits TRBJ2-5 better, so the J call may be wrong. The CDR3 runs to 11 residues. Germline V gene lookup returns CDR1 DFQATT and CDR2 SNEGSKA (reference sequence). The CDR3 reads CSVNVRETQYF. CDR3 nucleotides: TGCAGTGTTAATGTTCGGGAGACCCAGTACTTC.

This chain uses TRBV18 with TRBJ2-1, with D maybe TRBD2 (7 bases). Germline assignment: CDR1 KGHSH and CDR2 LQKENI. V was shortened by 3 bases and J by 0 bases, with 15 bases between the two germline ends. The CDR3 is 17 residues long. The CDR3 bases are TGTGCCAGCTCACCCCGGGGGGCGGCGAGCTCCTACAATGAGCAGTTCTTC. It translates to CASSPRGAASSYNEQFF.

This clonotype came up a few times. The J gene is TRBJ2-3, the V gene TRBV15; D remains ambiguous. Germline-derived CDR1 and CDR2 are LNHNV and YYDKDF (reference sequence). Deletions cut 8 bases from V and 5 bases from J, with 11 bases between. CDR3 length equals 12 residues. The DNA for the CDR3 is TGTGCCACCGACTCTAACGGAGATACGCAGTATTTT. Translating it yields CATDSNGDTQYF.

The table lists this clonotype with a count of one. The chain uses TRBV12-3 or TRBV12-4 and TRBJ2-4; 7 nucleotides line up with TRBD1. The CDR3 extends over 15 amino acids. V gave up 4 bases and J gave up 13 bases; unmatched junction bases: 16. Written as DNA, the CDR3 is TGTGCCAGCAGTTCCCAGATACAGGGGTGGTTGGAGCAGTACTTC. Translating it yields CASSSQIQGWLEQYF.

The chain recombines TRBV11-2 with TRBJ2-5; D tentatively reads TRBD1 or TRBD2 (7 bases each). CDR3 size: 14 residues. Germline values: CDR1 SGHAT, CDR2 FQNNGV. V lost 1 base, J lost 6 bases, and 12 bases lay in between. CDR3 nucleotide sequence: TGTGCCAGCAGCTTAGGAGGGAGGGGGCAGACCCAGTACTTC. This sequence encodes CASSLGGRGQTQYF. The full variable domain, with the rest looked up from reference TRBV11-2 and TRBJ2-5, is EAGVAQSPRYKIIEKRQSVAFWCNPISGHATLYWYQQILGQGPKLLIQFQNNGVVDDSQLPKDRFSAERLKGVDSTLKIQPAKLEDSAVYLCASSLGGRGQTQYFGPGTRLLVL.

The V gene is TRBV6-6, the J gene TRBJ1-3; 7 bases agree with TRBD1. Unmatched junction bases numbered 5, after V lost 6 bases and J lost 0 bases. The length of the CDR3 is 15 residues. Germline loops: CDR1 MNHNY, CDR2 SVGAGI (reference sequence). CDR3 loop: CASRAQGDSGNTIYF. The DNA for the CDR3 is TGTGCCAGCAGGGCGCAGGGGGACTCTGGAAACACCATATATTTT.

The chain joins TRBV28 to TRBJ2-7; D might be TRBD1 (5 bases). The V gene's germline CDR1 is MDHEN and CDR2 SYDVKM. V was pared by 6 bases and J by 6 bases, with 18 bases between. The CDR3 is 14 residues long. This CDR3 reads CASSPQALLLEQYF. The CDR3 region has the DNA TGTGCCAGCAGCCCACAGGCCCTGCTACTCGAGCAGTACTTC.

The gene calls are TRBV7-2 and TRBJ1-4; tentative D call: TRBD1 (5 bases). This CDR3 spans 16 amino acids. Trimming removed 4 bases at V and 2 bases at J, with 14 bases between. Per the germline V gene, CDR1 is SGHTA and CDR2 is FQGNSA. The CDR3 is CASSSVAGRTNEKLFF. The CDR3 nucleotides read TGTGCCAGCAGCTCAGTTGCAGGGAGGACTAATGAAAAACTGTTTTTT.